These 9 T cell receptor beta chains share one sample of origin, sequenced in a study of OX40 agonist ivuxolimab in advanced cancers. Sequencing used immunoSEQ multiplex PCR; TCRdb keeps in-frame clones, though not all of them. Of more than 80,000 clones listed, around 90% are singletons. Here the sequenced sample was CD4+ or CD8+ T cells sorted from blood, taken in a trial of the OX40 agonist ivuxolimab. Receptor source: an adult with an advanced solid tumor such as melanoma, head and neck, liver or kidney cancer.

V gene TRBV28 combines with J gene TRBJ1-3, with unresolved D. Per germline, CDR1 MDHEN and CDR2 SYDVKM. The V end was cut by 5 bases, the J end by 0 bases, with 11 bases between. CDR3 length equals 15 residues. CDR3 amino acids: CASSAPPRSGNTIYF. In DNA form, the CDR3 reads TGTGCCAGCAGTGCACCCCCACGCTCTGGAAACACCATATATTTT.

This chain joins TRBV5-5 and TRBJ2-1; TRBD1 agrees at 8 bases. Germline V gives CDR1 SGHKS, CDR2 YYEKEE (reference sequence). Trimming cost V 0 bases and J 4 bases; bases outside gene matches: 3. CDR3 size: 15 residues. As DNA, the CDR3 is TGTGCCAGCAGCTTGGGGACAGGGTTATACAATGAGCAGTTCTTC. It codes for CASSLGTGLYNEQFF.

CDR3 sequence: CASSVTAIPVSGELFF. DNA for the CDR3: TGTGCCAGCAGCGTAACAGCAATCCCTGTTTCAGGGGAGCTGTTTTTT. The rearrangement links TRBV9 to TRBJ2-2, with D hard to call. Between the trimmed V and J ends, which lost 1 base and 8 bases, there was a span of 18 bases. The length of the CDR3 is 16 residues. CDR1 is SGDLS and CDR2 is YYNGEE in the germline V gene.

This chain uses TRBV6-5 with TRBJ2-1; a weak D match, TRBD2 (6 bases). Trimming removed 5 bases at V and 1 base at J, with 9 bases between. The CDR3 is made up of 14 amino acids. Germline V gene sequence: CDR1 MNHEY, CDR2 SVGAGI. The CDR3: CASSESGSYNEQFF. The CDR3 DNA follows: TGTGCCAGCAGTGAAAGCGGGTCCTACAATGAGCAGTTCTTC.

This clone was observed a single time. This chain connects TRBV7-2 to TRBJ1-2; 9 bases align to TRBD1. The germline V gene encodes CDR1 SGHTA and CDR2 FQGNSA. Trimming took 5 bases from V and 7 from J; bases not matched to a gene: 17. This CDR3 region has 17 residues. The CDR3 bases are TGTGCCAGCAGCGTTATCCCAATGCCCGGGACAGGGATTGGCTACACCTTC. Translated: CASSVIPMPGTGIGYTF.

The chain employs TRBV28 and TRBJ1-4, with unresolved D. The CDR3 spans 15 residues. V lost 3 bases, J lost 7 bases, and 15 bases lay in between. The germline CDR1 and CDR2 sequences are MDHEN and SYDVKM. CDR3 protein: CASSFSPDRGEKLFF. The CDR3 DNA reads as TGTGCCAGCAGTTTCTCCCCCGATCGAGGTGAAAAACTGTTTTTT.

This chain links TRBV5-4 with TRBJ2-1; 9 bases map to TRBD2. Unmatched junction bases numbered 7, after V lost 2 bases and J lost 1 base. CDR1 is SGHNT, CDR2 YYREEE, per germline (reference sequence). The CDR3 runs 17 residues. The CDR3 region is CASSLAGGVVSYNEQFF. CDR3 nucleotide sequence: TGTGCCAGCAGCTTAGCGGGAGGTGTGGTGTCCTACAATGAGCAGTTCTTC.

V gene TRBV23-1 combines with J gene TRBJ2-7, with TRBD1 matching 7 bases. TRBV23-1 is an ORF for which the function is uncertain. The CDR3 is made up of 16 amino acids. The J segment lost 2 bases and the V segment lost 6 bases, leaving 13 bases of the junction unmatched. In DNA form, the CDR3 reads TGCGCCAGCAGAAACTTTTACAGGGGAGCAACCTACGAGCAGTACTTC. Encoded protein: CASRNFYRGATYEQYF.

This chain joins TRBV5-1 and TRBJ1-1; no firm D call. The CDR3 sequence is 11 residues long. The germline V gene encodes CDR1 SGHRS and CDR2 YFSETQ. Trimming cost V 3 bases and J 6 bases, with 6 bases left between them. This CDR3 is CASSSPAEAFF. DNA of the CDR3: TGCGCCAGCAGCTCCCCAGCTGAAGCTTTCTTT.